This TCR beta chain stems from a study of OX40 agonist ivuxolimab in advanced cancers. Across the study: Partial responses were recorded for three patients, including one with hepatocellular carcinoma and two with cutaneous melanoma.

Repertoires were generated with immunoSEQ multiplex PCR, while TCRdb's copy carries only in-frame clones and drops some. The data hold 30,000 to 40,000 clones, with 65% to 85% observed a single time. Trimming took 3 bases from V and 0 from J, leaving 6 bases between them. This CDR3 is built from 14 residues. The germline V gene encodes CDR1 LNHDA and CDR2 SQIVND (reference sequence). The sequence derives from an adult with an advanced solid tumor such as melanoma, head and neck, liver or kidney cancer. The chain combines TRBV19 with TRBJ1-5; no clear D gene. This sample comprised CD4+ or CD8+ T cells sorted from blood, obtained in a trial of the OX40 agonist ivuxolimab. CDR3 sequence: CASSIRDSNQPQHF. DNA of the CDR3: TGTGCCAGTAGTATTAGGGATAGCAATCAGCCCCAGCATTTT. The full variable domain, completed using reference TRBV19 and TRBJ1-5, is DGGITQSPKYLFRKEGQNVTLSCEQNLNHDAMYWYRQDPGQGLRLIYYSQIVNDFQKGDIAEGYSVSREKKESFPLTVTSAQKNPTAFYLCASSIRDSNQPQHFGDGTRLSIL.